This T cell receptor (beta chain) was documented in a study of PD-1 blockade in mismatch repair-deficient tumors. For the study at large: Patients had roughly twelve mismatch repair-deficient cancer types, all previously treated and progressing.

The table came from immunoSEQ multiplex PCR; TCRdb's copy has only in-frame clones and leaves some out. Among roughly 79,000 clones listed, more than 80% were seen once. A few pembrolizumab responders had their TCRs sequenced. The CDR3 is made up of 12 amino acids. V was clipped by 5 bases and J by 7 bases, with 11 bases between them. CDR1 MNHEY and CDR2 SVGAGI come from the germline V gene. The sample was peripheral blood, taken 44 weeks after starting pembrolizumab. The chain combines TRBV6-5 with TRBJ1-2, with a weak D call TRBD1 (5 bases). The clonotype was recovered from an adult with mismatch repair-deficient cancer. CDR3 nucleotide sequence: TGTGCCAGCAGTACCCAGGGTTCTGGCTACACCTTC. It encodes CASSTQGSGYTF.